This T cell receptor (beta chain) derives from a study of OX40 agonist ivuxolimab in advanced cancers. Notes on this clone: The identical CDR3 is also encoded by other nucleotide sequences in the sample.

The data were produced by immunoSEQ multiplex PCR, yet TCRdb's version contains in-frame clones alone and is incomplete. This sample carries about 40,000 clones, 88% of them seen once, and the ten largest clones take approximately 12%. The germline V and J ends were trimmed by 0 bases and 5 bases, with 11 bases remaining between them. Germline loops: CDR1 SGHDT, CDR2 YYEEEE. The CDR3 runs 15 residues. The chain joins TRBV5-6 to TRBJ2-2; D perhaps matches TRBD1 (5 bases). This material consisted of CD4+ or CD8+ T cells sorted from blood, taken in a trial of the OX40 agonist ivuxolimab. This sequence was found in an adult with an advanced solid tumor such as melanoma, head and neck, liver or kidney cancer. The CDR3 DNA reads as TGTGCCAGCAGCTTGGGTGGTACAGGAACCGGGGAGCTGTTTTTT. This encodes CASSLGGTGTGELFF.